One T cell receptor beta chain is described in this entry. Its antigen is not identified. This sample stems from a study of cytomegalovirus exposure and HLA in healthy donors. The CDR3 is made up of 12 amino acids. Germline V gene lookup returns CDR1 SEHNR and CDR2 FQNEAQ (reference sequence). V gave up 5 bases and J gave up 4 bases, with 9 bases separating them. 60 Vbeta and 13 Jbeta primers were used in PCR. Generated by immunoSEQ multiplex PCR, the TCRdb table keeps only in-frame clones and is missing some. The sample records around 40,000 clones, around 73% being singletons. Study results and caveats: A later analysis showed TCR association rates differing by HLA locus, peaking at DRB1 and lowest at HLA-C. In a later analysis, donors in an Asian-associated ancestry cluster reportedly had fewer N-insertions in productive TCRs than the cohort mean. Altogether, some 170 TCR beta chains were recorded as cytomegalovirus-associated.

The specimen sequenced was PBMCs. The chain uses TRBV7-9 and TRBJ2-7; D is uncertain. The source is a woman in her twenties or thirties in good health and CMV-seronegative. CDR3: CASSRTVYEQYF. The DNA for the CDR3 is TGTGCCAGCAGCCGCACGGTTTACGAGCAGTACTTC.